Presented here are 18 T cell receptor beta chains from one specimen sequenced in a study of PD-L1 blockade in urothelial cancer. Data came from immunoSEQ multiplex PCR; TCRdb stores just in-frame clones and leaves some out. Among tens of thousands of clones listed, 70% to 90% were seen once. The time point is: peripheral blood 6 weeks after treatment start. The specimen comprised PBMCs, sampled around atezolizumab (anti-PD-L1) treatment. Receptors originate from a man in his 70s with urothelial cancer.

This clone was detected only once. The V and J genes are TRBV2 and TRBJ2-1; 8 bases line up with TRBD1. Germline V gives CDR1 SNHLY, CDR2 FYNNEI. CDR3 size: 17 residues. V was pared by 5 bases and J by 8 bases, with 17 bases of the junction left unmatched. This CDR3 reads CASSPPMTGVSIHEQFF. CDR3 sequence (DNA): TGTGCCAGCAGTCCCCCCATGACAGGGGTTAGTATCCATGAGCAGTTCTTC. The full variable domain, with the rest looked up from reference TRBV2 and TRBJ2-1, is EPEVTQTPSHQVTQMGQEVILRCVPISNHLYFYWYRQILGQKVEFLVSFYNNEISEKSEIFDDQFSVERPDGSNFTLKIRSTKLEDSAMYFCASSPPMTGVSIHEQFFGPGTRLTVL.

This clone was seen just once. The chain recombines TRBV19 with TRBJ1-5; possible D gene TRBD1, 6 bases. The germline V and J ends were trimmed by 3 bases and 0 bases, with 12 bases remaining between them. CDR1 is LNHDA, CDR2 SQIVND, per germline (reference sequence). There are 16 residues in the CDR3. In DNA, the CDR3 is TGTGCCAGTAGTATTGGCAGGGGCACTAGCAATCAGCCCCAGCATTTT. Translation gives CASSIGRGTSNQPQHF.

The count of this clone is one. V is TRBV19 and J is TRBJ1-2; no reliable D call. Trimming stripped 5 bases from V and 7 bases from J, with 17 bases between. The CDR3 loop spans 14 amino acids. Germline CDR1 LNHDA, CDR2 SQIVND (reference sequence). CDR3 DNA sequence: TGTGCCAGTAGTGCCCTCGCCCGGGAAAGTGGCTACACCTTC. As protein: CASSALARESGYTF. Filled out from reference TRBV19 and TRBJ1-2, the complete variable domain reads DGGITQSPKYLFRKEGQNVTLSCEQNLNHDAMYWYRQDPGQGLRLIYYSQIVNDFQKGDIAEGYSVSREKKESFPLTVTSAQKNPTAFYLCASSALARESGYTFGSGTRLTVV.

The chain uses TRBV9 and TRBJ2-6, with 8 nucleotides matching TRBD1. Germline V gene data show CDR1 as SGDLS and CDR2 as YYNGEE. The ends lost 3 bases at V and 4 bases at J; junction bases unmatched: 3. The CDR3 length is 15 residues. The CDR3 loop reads CASSDDRGGANVLTF. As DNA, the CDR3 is TGTGCCAGCAGCGATGACAGGGGCGGGGCCAACGTCCTGACTTTC.

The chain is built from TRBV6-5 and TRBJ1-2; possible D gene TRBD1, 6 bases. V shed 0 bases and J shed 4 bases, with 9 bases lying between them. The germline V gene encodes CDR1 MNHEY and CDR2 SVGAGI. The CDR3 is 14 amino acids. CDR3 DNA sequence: TGTGCCAGCAGTTACTCGTACAGGGTCTATGGCTACACCTTC. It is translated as CASSYSYRVYGYTF.

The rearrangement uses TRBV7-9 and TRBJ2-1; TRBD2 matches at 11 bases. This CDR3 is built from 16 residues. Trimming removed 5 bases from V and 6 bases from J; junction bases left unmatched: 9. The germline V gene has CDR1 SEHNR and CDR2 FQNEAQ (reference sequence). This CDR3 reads CASSPPLAGGSNEQFF. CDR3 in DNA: TGTGCCAGCAGCCCGCCTCTAGCGGGAGGATCCAATGAGCAGTTCTTC.

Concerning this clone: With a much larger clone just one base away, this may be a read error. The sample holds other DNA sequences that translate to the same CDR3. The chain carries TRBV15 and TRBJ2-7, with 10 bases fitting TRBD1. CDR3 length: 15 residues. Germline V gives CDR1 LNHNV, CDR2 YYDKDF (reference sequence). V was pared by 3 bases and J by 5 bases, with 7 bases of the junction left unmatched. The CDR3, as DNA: TGTGCCACCAGCAGGGGGCGGACAGGGGGTCACGAGCAGTACTTC. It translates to CATSRGRTGGHEQYF.

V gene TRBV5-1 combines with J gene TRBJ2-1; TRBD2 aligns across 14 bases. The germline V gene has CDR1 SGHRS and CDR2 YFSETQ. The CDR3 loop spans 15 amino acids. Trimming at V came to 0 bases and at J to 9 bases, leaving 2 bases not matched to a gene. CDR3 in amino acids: CASSLGTSGRSEQFF. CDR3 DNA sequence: TGCGCCAGCAGCTTGGGGACTAGCGGGAGGTCTGAGCAGTTCTTC.

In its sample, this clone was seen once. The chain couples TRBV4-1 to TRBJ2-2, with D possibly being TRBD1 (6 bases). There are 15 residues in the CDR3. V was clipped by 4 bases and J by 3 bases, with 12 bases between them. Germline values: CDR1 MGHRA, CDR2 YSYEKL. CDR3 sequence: CASSLIQGYTGELFF. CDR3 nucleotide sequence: TGCGCCAGCAGCCTCATACAGGGCTACACCGGGGAGCTGTTTTTT.

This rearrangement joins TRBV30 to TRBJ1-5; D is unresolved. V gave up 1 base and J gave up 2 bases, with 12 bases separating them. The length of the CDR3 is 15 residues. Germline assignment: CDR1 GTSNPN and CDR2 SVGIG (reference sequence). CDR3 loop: CAWSAGLKGNQPQHF. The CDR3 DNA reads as TGTGCCTGGAGTGCGGGTCTGAAGGGCAATCAGCCCCAGCATTTT.

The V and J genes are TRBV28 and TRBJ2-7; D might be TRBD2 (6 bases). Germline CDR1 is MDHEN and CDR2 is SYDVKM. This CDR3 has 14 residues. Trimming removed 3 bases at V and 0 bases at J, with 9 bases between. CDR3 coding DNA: TGTGCCAGCAGTTTTAGCGGCAGCTCCTACGAGCAGTACTTC. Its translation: CASSFSGSSYEQYF.

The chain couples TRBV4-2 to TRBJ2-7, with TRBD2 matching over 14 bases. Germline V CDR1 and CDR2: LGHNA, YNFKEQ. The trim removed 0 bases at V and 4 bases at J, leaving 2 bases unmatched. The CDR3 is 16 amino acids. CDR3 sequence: CASSQDGLAGGYEQYF. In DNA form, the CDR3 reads TGTGCCAGCAGCCAAGATGGACTAGCGGGAGGTTACGAGCAGTACTTC.

CDR3 bases: TGCGCCAGCAGCTTGGCCGGGGTAGCGGGACACGAGCAGTACTTC. Its protein is CASSLAGVAGHEQYF. This sequence joins TRBV5-1 and TRBJ2-7; TRBD2 matches at 8 bases. V shed 0 bases and J 5 bases; nucleotides not matched to a gene: 7. Germline CDR1 reads SGHRS; CDR2 reads YFSETQ. This CDR3 region has 15 residues.

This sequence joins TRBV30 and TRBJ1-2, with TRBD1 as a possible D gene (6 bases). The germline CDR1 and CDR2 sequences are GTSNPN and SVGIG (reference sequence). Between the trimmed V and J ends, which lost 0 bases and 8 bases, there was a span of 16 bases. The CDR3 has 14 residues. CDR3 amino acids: CAWSVGMTGEGYTF. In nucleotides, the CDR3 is TGTGCCTGGAGTGTAGGAATGACAGGCGAGGGCTACACCTTC. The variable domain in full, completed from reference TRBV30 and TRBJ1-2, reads SQTIHQWPATLVQPVGSPLSLECTVEGTSNPNLYWYRQAAGRGLQLLFYSVGIGQISSEVPQNLSASRPQDRQFILSSKKLLLSDSGFYLCAWSVGMTGEGYTFGSGTRLTVV.

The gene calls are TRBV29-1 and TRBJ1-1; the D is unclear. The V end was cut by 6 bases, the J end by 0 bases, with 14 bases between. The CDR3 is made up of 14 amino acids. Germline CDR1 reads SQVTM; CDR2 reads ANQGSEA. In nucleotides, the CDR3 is TGCAGCGTAAGGCAGCGCACCTTGAACACTGAAGCTTTCTTT. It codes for CSVRQRTLNTEAFF. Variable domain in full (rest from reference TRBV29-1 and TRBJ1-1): SAVISQKPSRDICQRGTSLTIQCQVDSQVTMMFWYRQQPGQSLTLIATANQGSEATYESGFVIDKFPISRPNLTFSTLTVSNMSPEDSSIYLCSVRQRTLNTEAFFGQGTRLTVV.

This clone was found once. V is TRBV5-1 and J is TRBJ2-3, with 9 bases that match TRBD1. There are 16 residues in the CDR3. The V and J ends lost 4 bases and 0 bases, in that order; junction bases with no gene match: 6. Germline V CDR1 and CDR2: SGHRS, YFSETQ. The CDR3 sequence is CASSLGQGLSTDTQYF. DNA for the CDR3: TGCGCCAGCAGCCTGGGACAGGGCCTTAGCACAGATACGCAGTATTTT.

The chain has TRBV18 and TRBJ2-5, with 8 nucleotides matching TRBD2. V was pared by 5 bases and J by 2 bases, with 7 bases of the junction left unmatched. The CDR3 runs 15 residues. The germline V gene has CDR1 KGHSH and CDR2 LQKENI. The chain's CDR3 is CASSIKREWQETQYF. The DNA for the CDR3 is TGTGCCAGCTCAATCAAGCGGGAGTGGCAAGAGACCCAGTACTTC.

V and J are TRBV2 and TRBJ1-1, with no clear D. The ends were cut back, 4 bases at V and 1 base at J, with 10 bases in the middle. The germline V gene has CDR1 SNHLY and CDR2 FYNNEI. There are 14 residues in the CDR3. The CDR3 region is CASSGRGRNTEAFF. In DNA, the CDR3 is TGTGCCAGCAGTGGTCGGGGTCGGAACACTGAAGCTTTCTTT.